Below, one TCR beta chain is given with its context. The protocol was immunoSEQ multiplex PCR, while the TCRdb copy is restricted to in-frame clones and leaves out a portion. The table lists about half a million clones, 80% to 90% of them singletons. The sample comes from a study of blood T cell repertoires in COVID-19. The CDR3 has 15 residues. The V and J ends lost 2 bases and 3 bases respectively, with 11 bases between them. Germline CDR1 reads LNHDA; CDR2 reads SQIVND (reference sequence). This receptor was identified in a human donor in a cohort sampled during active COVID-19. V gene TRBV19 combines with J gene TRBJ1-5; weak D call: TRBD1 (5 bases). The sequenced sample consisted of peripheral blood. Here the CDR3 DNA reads TGTGCCAGTAGTATACCACGGGGGATCAATCAGCCCCAGCATTTT. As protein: CASSIPRGINQPQHF.